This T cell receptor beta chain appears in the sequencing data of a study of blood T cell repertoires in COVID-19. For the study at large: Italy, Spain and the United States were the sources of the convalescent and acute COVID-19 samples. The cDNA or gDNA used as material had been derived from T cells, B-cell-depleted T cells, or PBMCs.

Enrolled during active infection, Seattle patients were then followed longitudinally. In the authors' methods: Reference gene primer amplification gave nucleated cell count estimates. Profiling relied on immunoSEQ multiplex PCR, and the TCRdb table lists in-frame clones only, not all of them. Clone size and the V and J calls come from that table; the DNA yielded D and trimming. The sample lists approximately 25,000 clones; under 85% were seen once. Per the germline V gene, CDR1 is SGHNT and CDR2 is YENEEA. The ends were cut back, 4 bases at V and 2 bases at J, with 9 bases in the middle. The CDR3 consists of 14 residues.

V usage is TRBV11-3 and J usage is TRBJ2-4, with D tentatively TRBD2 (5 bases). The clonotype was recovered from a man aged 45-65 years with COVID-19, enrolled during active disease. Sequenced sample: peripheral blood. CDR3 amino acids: CASSSGGSKNIQYF. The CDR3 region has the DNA TGTGCCAGCAGCTCCGGAGGATCCAAAAACATTCAGTACTTC.